Below, 28 T cell receptor beta chains from the same sample are listed, as sequenced in a study of identifying expanded T cells in peripheral blood. This table comes from immunoSEQ multiplex PCR, and its TCRdb copy is limited to in-frame clones, with some not included. Of 75,000 to 95,000 clones in the sample, around 83% were seen once. The sequencing input was blood. The source of these receptors is a person aged 18 to 75 in good health.

The genes are TRBV9 and TRBJ1-2, with TRBD1 matching 9 bases. The J segment lost 7 bases and the V segment lost 0 bases, leaving 4 bases of the junction unmatched. The CDR3 runs to 14 residues. Germline CDR1 reads SGDLS; CDR2 reads YYNGEE. CDR3 bases: TGTGCCAGCAGCGTAGGGGACAGGGATACTGGCTACACCTTC. Protein: CASSVGDRDTGYTF.

In its sample, this clone was seen once. This chain uses TRBV2 with TRBJ1-4; D not certain. Germline V gene lookup returns CDR1 SNHLY and CDR2 FYNNEI. V lost 4 bases, J lost 8 bases, and 5 bases lay in between. The CDR3 runs to 11 residues. CDR3 amino acids: CASSVAEKLFF. The CDR3 DNA reads TGTGCCAGCAGTGTAGCAGAAAAACTGTTTTTT.

The J gene is TRBJ2-7, the V gene TRBV28; 7 bases are shared with TRBD1. The CDR3 covers 15 residues. Trimming at V came to 4 bases and at J to 0 bases, leaving 6 bases not matched to a gene. Germline values: CDR1 MDHEN, CDR2 SYDVKM. CDR3 sequence reads: CASSSRGLNSYEQYF. The CDR3 DNA follows: TGTGCCAGCAGTTCTAGGGGGCTCAACTCCTACGAGCAGTACTTC. Together with reference TRBV28 and TRBJ2-7, the CDR3 gives the full variable domain: DVKVTQSSRYLVKRTGEKVFLECVQDMDHENMFWYRQDPGLGLRLIYFSYDVKMKEKGDIPEGYSVSREKKERFSLILESASTNQTSMYLCASSSRGLNSYEQYFGPGTRLTVT.

The chain couples TRBV6-1 to TRBJ1-3; D remains unclear. V was trimmed by 6 bases and J by 2 bases, leaving 11 bases between them. CDR1 and CDR2 (germline): MNHNS, SASEGT. This CDR3 is 14 amino acids long. CDR3 bases: TGTGCCAGCAGCCTCTACAGCACTGGAAACACCATATATTTT. Translating gives CASSLYSTGNTIYF.

The V call is TRBV29-1, the J call TRBJ2-2; tentatively, D is TRBD1 (6 bases). The CDR3 has 14 amino acids. Between the trimmed V and J ends, which lost 7 bases and 1 base, there was a span of 13 bases. CDR1 is SQVTM, CDR2 ANQGSEA, per germline. CDR3 loop: CSALPTGNTGELFF. The DNA for the CDR3 is TGCAGCGCTCTCCCGACAGGGAACACCGGGGAGCTGTTTTTT.

This chain joins TRBV12-5 and TRBJ2-3; TRBD2 aligns across 11 bases. Germline CDR1 reads LGHNT; CDR2 reads FRNRAP. V lost 1 base and J lost 5; bases outside the gene matches: 5. CDR3 length equals 16 residues. DNA of the CDR3: TGTGCTAGTGGTTTGGGGTTAGCGGGGGGGCGAGATACGCAGTATTTT. This sequence encodes CASGLGLAGGRDTQYF.

The gene calls are TRBV5-1 and TRBJ2-3; D remains unclear. Germline V gene sequence: CDR1 SGHRS, CDR2 YFSETQ. Trimming removed 0 bases from V and 0 bases from J, with 5 bases in between. The CDR3 length is 14 residues. The CDR3 here is CASSLGRSTDTQYF. Written as DNA, the CDR3 is TGCGCCAGCAGCTTGGGCCGCAGCACAGATACGCAGTATTTT.

This chain links TRBV2 with TRBJ1-1; TRBD1 agrees at 8 bases. The CDR3 totals 18 residues. In germline, CDR1 is SNHLY, CDR2 FYNNEI. V trimming: 4 bases; J trimming: 0 bases; junction bases outside the gene matches: 13. In DNA, the CDR3 is TGTGCCAGCAGTGCCATCGGGCAGGGGGCACTAATGAACACTGAAGCTTTCTTT. Translating it yields CASSAIGQGALMNTEAFF.

The chain employs TRBV7-2 and TRBJ2-6; D gene unclear. V shed 2 bases and J shed 0 bases, with 8 bases lying between them. The CDR3 totals 16 residues. CDR1 is SGHTA and CDR2 is FQGNSA in the germline V gene. The CDR3 is CASSLSPGSGANVLTF. DNA of the CDR3: TGTGCCAGCAGCTTAAGTCCGGGCTCTGGGGCCAACGTCCTGACTTTC.

The chain has TRBV7-6 and TRBJ2-7; the match to TRBD2 covers 12 bases. Unmatched junction bases numbered 8, after V lost 5 bases and J lost 0 bases. In germline, CDR1 is SGHVS, CDR2 FNYEAQ. This CDR3 has 17 amino acids. The CDR3 is CASSQLAGGPGSYEQYF. CDR3 nucleotides: TGTGCCAGCAGCCAGCTAGCGGGGGGGCCCGGCTCCTACGAGCAGTACTTC.

The genes are TRBV6-5 and TRBJ2-7, with 9 bases that match TRBD1. Germline CDR1 MNHEY, CDR2 SVGAGI. Losses at the gene ends were 6 bases for V and 0 bases for J; bases not matched to a gene: 6. The CDR3 sequence is 15 residues long. The CDR3 nucleotides read TGTGCCAGCAGAACGGACAGGGGAAGCTCCTACGAGCAGTACTTC. It translates to CASRTDRGSSYEQYF.

The count of this clone is one. This chain links TRBV7-2 with TRBJ2-1, with 9 bases lining up with TRBD1. V lost 5 bases, J lost 3 bases, and 11 bases stayed unmatched. Germline V lookup: CDR1 SGHTA, CDR2 FQGNSA. The CDR3 runs to 17 residues. As DNA, the CDR3 is TGTGCCAGCAGCCCCGGGATCGGGACAGGGTTCTACAATGAGCAGTTCTTC. Protein: CASSPGIGTGFYNEQFF.

The chain couples TRBV29-1 to TRBJ2-7, with D possibly matching TRBD2 (5 bases). Trimming shortened V by 4 bases and J by 2 bases, and 15 bases separated the two germline ends. CDR3 length equals 14 residues. Germline V gene sequence: CDR1 SQVTM, CDR2 ANQGSEA. The CDR3, as DNA: TGCAGCGTTGTAATCACCCGAGGGCCCTACGAGCAGTACTTC. Encoded protein: CSVVITRGPYEQYF.

V gene TRBV7-8 combines with J gene TRBJ1-3; D uncertain. V dropped 3 bases and J dropped 2 bases, with 8 bases sitting between them. Germline V lookup: CDR1 SGHVS, CDR2 FQNEAQ. This CDR3 contains 14 residues. This CDR3 reads CASSFSQPGNTIYF. The CDR3 DNA follows: TGTGCCAGCAGCTTTAGTCAGCCTGGAAACACCATATATTTT.

This clone turned up a few times. CDR3 sequence (DNA): TGTGCCAGCAGTCCCACGGGACGGTTAAATTCACCCCTCCACTTT. Encoded protein: CASSPTGRLNSPLHF. The chain employs TRBV27 and TRBJ1-6; a possible D gene is TRBD1 (5 bases). The CDR3 consists of 15 residues. Germline V gives CDR1 MNHEY, CDR2 SMNVEV (reference sequence). Trimming cost V 5 bases and J 7 bases, with 15 bases left between them.

The gene calls are TRBV6-1 and TRBJ1-1; D may be TRBD1 (5 bases). This CDR3 has 12 residues. Per germline, CDR1 MNHNS and CDR2 SASEGT. Trimming removed 7 bases from V and 8 bases from J, with 14 bases in between. In DNA form, the CDR3 reads TGTGCCAGCACCCTTTCCGGGGGGGAAGCTTTCTTT. Residues: CASTLSGGEAFF.

The V and J genes are TRBV6-5 and TRBJ1-4; D might be TRBD1 (6 bases). V was clipped by 2 bases and J by 6 bases, with 10 bases between them. The CDR3 has 14 amino acids. Germline lookup yields CDR1 MNHEY and CDR2 SVGAGI. CDR3 region: CASSYGGAYEKLFF. CDR3 coding DNA: TGTGCCAGCAGTTACGGGGGGGCGTATGAAAAACTGTTTTTT.

The V gene is TRBV6-5, the J gene TRBJ2-7; D remains ambiguous. The CDR3 length is 15 residues. Germline CDR1 reads MNHEY; CDR2 reads SVGAGI. Trimming cost V 5 bases and J 1 base, with 15 bases left between them. CDR3 in amino acids: CASSLGFAGSYEQYF. The DNA for the CDR3 is TGTGCCAGCAGTCTAGGTTTCGCAGGATCCTACGAGCAGTACTTC.

The V and J genes are TRBV4-3 and TRBJ1-5; a weak D match, TRBD1 (6 bases). The germline CDR1 and CDR2 sequences are LGHNA and YSLEER. Trimming stripped 4 bases from V and 11 bases from J, with 18 bases between. The CDR3 covers 14 residues. CDR3 residues: CASSPGAQQSAQHF. The CDR3 coding sequence is TGCGCCAGCAGCCCGGGGGCGCAGCAATCAGCCCAGCATTTT.

The chain joins TRBV7-2 to TRBJ2-5; D is uncertain. CDR1 SGHTA and CDR2 FQGNSA come from the germline V gene. This CDR3 comprises 14 residues. Trimming left V 5 bases short and J 2 bases short, with 12 bases between. DNA for the CDR3: TGTGCCAGCAGCCTCGTCTTCGGGCAAGAGACCCAGTACTTC. This sequence encodes CASSLVFGQETQYF.

The chain combines TRBV19 with TRBJ2-3; TRBD1 is a possible D gene (6 bases). Germline values: CDR1 LNHDA, CDR2 SQIVND (reference sequence). Trimming cost V 10 bases and J 6 bases, with 17 bases left between them. CDR3 length equals 13 residues. CDR3: CATTGFFGDTQYF. The CDR3 region has the DNA TGTGCCACCACAGGGTTTTTTGGCGATACGCAGTATTTT.

The chain couples TRBV10-3 to TRBJ2-2; perhaps TRBD1 as D (5 bases). With 4 bases removed from V and 6 bases from J, the gap between germline ends came to 12 bases. The germline V gene has CDR1 ENHRY and CDR2 SYGVKD. CDR3 size: 14 residues. The CDR3 bases are TGTGCCATCAGTGGGGCCACAGGACCCGGGGAGCTGTTTTTT. Protein product: CAISGATGPGELFF.

This clone was seen just once. The rearrangement uses TRBV5-6 and TRBJ2-2; 9 positions agree with TRBD1. V was clipped by 0 bases and J by 7 bases; unmatched bases: 7. Germline assignment: CDR1 SGHDT and CDR2 YYEEEE. This CDR3 has 16 amino acids. CDR3 sequence: CASSLAGGTGFGELFF. The DNA of the CDR3 is TGTGCCAGCAGCTTGGCCGGGGGGACAGGGTTCGGGGAGCTGTTTTTT.

The rearrangement links TRBV18 to TRBJ1-5; TRBD1 matches at 7 bases. Germline loops: CDR1 KGHSH, CDR2 LQKENI. The V segment lost 6 bases and the J segment 9 bases; nucleotides outside the gene matches: 11. The length of the CDR3 is 14 residues. CDR3 bases: TGTGCCAGCTCGGAAGGACAGGAAGGAAGGCCCCAGCATTTT. Translated: CASSEGQEGRPQHF.

V is TRBV14 and J is TRBJ2-1, with 7 positions matching TRBD1. The junction had 10 bases not matched to a gene; V was cut back by 6 bases and J by 2 bases. This CDR3 region has 16 residues. Germline loops: CDR1 SGHDN, CDR2 FVKESK. This CDR3 is CASSATPTGTYNEQFF. CDR3 in DNA: TGTGCCAGCAGTGCTACACCGACAGGGACCTACAATGAGCAGTTCTTC.

The chain is built from TRBV6-1 and TRBJ2-7; D is ambiguous. Trimming left V 2 bases short and J 6 bases short, with 5 bases between. Germline CDR1 is MNHNS and CDR2 is SASEGT. This CDR3 region has 11 residues. The CDR3 DNA is TGTGCCAGCAGTGAATATATCGAGCAGTACTTC. Its protein product is CASSEYIEQYF.

The chain links TRBV10-1 to TRBJ1-5, with unresolved D. CDR3 size: 18 residues. Trimming cost V 0 bases and J 0 bases, with 15 bases left between them. Germline-derived CDR1 and CDR2 are WNHNN and SYGVQD (reference sequence). CDR3 in amino acids: CASSESGVLTYSNQPQHF. The CDR3 coding sequence is TGCGCCAGCAGTGAGTCGGGCGTGTTAACCTATAGCAATCAGCCCCAGCATTTT.

The J gene is TRBJ1-1, the V gene TRBV18; D remains ambiguous. The germline V gene encodes CDR1 KGHSH and CDR2 LQKENI. The CDR3 contains 14 residues. Trimming removed 1 base at V and 1 base at J, with 7 bases between. The CDR3 protein is CASSPRKGNTEAFF. CDR3 bases: TGTGCCAGCTCACCACGGAAGGGGAACACTGAAGCTTTCTTT.